The next 21 T cell receptor beta chains were all read from a single sample in a study of CD8 T cells in Susac syndrome. The RNA input was about 0.5 to 1 ug, and it was reverse transcribed with random hexamers. TCRdb re-derived calls from the immunoSEQ multiplex PCR reads in MiXCR, one entry per CDR3 protein. This table holds 200,000 or so distinct CDR3 sequences, roughly 95% found once. Sequenced material: CD4+ T cells from PBMCs. The source is a human donor with multiple sclerosis.

This sequence joins TRBV20-1 and TRBJ2-2, with a weak D call TRBD1 (5 bases). CDR3 size: 14 residues. Germline assignment: CDR1 DFQATT and CDR2 SNEGSKA (reference sequence). V lost 1 base and J 3 bases, leaving 9 bases between the germline ends. CDR3 nucleotides: TGCAGTGCTAGAGCCGAGACAGACACCGGGGAGCTGTTTTTT. It yields the protein CSARAETDTGELFF.

V gene TRBV29-1 combines with J gene TRBJ1-1; possible D gene TRBD1, 5 bases. V lost 6 bases and J 5 bases, leaving 13 bases between the germline ends. CDR3 length equals 12 residues. CDR1 and CDR2 from the germline V gene are SQVTM and ANQGSEA. The chain's CDR3 is CSVKPGGTEAFF. CDR3 nucleotide sequence: TGCAGCGTGAAACCGGGGGGGACTGAAGCTTTCTTT.

V gene TRBV21-1 combines with J gene TRBJ2-7. TRBV21-1 is a pseudogene. This CDR3 is 11 amino acids long. This chain's CDR3 is CASIRESKTNF. The CDR3 region has the DNA TGTGCCAGCATCCGCGAGAGCAAGACCAACTTC.

V usage is TRBV11-2 and J usage is TRBJ1-5; D remains unclear. The ends were cut back, 4 bases at V and 3 bases at J, with 4 bases in the middle. This CDR3 is built from 12 residues. Germline assignment: CDR1 SGHAT and CDR2 FQNNGV. CDR3 coding DNA: TGTGCCAGCAGCTCGTTCAATCAGCCCCAGCATTTT. Protein sequence: CASSSFNQPQHF.

The rearrangement joins TRBV30 to TRBJ1-6; 8 positions agree with TRBD1. Trimming removed 8 bases from V and 8 bases from J; junction bases left unmatched: 11. The CDR3 spans 14 residues. Germline V lookup: CDR1 GTSNPN, CDR2 SVGIG (reference sequence). CDR3 loop: CAGALRGLYSPLHF. The CDR3 DNA reads as TGTGCCGGGGCTCTCAGGGGGCTTTATTCACCCCTCCACTTT.

The chain uses TRBV5-1 and TRBJ2-7; tentative D call: TRBD1 (6 bases). V was shortened by 4 bases and J by 4 bases, with 15 bases between the two germline ends. The CDR3 is 14 residues long. Germline V gives CDR1 SGHRS, CDR2 YFSETQ. The CDR3 spells CASSGTGNFYEQYF. The CDR3 coding sequence is TGCGCCAGCAGCGGCACAGGGAATTTTTACGAGCAGTACTTC.

The rearrangement uses TRBV20-1 and TRBJ2-5; D not resolved. Germline V gene lookup returns CDR1 DFQATT and CDR2 SNEGSKA (reference sequence). V gave up 0 bases and J gave up 1 base, with 9 bases separating them. The length of the CDR3 is 14 residues. CDR3 amino acids: CSARDLRIQETQYF. The CDR3 DNA reads as TGCAGTGCTAGAGATTTGAGAATCCAAGAGACCCAGTACTTC.

This chain uses TRBV6-2 or TRBV6-3 with TRBJ2-7, with TRBD2 matching 13 bases. The CDR3 runs 15 residues. Trimming took 4 bases from V and 3 from J; bases not matched to a gene: 3. Germline loops: CDR1 MNHEY, CDR2 SVGEGT. The CDR3 region is CASSSRTSGGYEQYF. CDR3 DNA sequence: TGTGCCAGCAGTTCCCGGACTAGCGGGGGCTACGAGCAGTACTTC.

V gene TRBV2 combines with J gene TRBJ2-1; D unclear. Between the trimmed V and J ends, which lost 2 bases and 0 bases, there was a span of 8 bases. The CDR3 consists of 15 residues. Germline CDR1 and CDR2: SNHLY and FYNNEI. The CDR3 protein is CASSELERSYNEQFF. The CDR3 DNA is TGTGCCAGCAGTGAACTCGAGCGCTCCTACAATGAGCAGTTCTTC.

The CDR3 reads CASSLGHGPLGDTQYF. In nucleotides, the CDR3 is TGCGCCAGCAGCTTGGGTCACGGGCCACTGGGAGATACGCAGTATTTT. The chain is built from TRBV5-1 and TRBJ2-3; D is unresolved. This CDR3 spans 16 amino acids. Germline V gives CDR1 SGHRS, CDR2 YFSETQ. The germline V and J ends were trimmed by 0 bases and 5 bases, with 16 bases remaining between them.

This clonotype occurred once. The gene calls are TRBV12-3 or TRBV12-4 and TRBJ1-2; no definite D call. CDR3 length: 13 amino acids. Trimming shortened V by 8 bases and J by 5 bases, and 15 bases separated the two germline ends. CDR3 sequence: CASGTGSTYGYTF. The CDR3 DNA reads as TGTGCCAGCGGCACGGGCAGTACGTATGGCTACACCTTC.

This sequence joins TRBV30 and TRBJ1-5, with unresolved D. Deletions cut 0 bases from V and 7 bases from J, with 7 bases between. Germline V gives CDR1 GTSNPN, CDR2 SVGIG (reference sequence). The CDR3 totals 12 residues. The DNA of the CDR3 is TGTGCCTGGAGTGTCCCCGGCCAGCCCCAGCATTTT. Translation gives CAWSVPGQPQHF.

V gene TRBV23-1 combines with J gene TRBJ2-7, with D perhaps matching TRBD1 or TRBD2 (5 bases each). TRBV23-1 is recorded as an ORF, its role being uncertain. CDR3 length: 16 residues. The V and J ends lost 0 bases and 1 base respectively, with 13 bases between them. The CDR3 nucleotides are TGCGCCAGCAGTCAATCGAATGGGACGGAGTCCTACGAGCAGTACTTC. As protein: CASSQSNGTESYEQYF.

The V gene is TRBV2, the J gene TRBJ1-5; unclear D gene. Germline-derived CDR1 and CDR2 are SNHLY and FYNNEI. Trimming took 3 bases from V and 5 from J, leaving 11 bases between them. The CDR3 consists of 14 residues. The CDR3 region is CASSELNRDQPQHF. The CDR3 DNA reads TGTGCCAGCAGTGAGTTGAACAGAGATCAGCCCCAGCATTTT.

The chain links TRBV3-1 to TRBJ2-3, with 8 bases lining up with TRBD1. Germline CDR1 is LGHDT and CDR2 is YNNKEL (reference sequence). This CDR3 contains 13 residues. After removal of 3 bases from V and 5 bases from J, the junction contained 1 base not matched to a gene. The CDR3 loop reads CASSHGQGDTQYF. CDR3 nucleotide sequence: TGTGCCAGCAGCCACGGACAGGGAGATACGCAGTATTTT.

This chain connects TRBV20-1 to TRBJ1-1; weak D call: TRBD1 (5 bases). From germline, CDR1 is DFQATT and CDR2 SNEGSKA (reference sequence). The CDR3 contains 11 residues. V was pared by 2 bases and J by 8 bases, with 9 bases between. The DNA for the CDR3 is TGCAGTGCTAGAATGGGGGAGGAAGCTTTCTTT. This gives the protein CSARMGEEAFF.

This clonotype has only a few counts. This sequence joins TRBV27 and TRBJ2-1; D unresolved. Trimming removed 4 bases at V and 6 bases at J, with 4 bases between. Germline values: CDR1 MNHEY, CDR2 SMNVEV (reference sequence). The CDR3 is made up of 11 amino acids. The CDR3 DNA sequence: TGTGCCAGCAGTTCTTTCAATGAGCAGTTCTTC. Amino acid sequence: CASSSFNEQFF.

The rearrangement links TRBV20-1 to TRBJ1-2; D gene unclear. The V gene lost 1 base and the J gene lost 4 bases, with 10 bases spanning the gap. The CDR3 runs to 13 residues. CDR1 and CDR2 from the germline V gene are DFQATT and SNEGSKA (reference sequence). The CDR3 reads CSARAPVAYGYTF. CDR3 bases: TGCAGTGCTAGAGCACCAGTCGCCTATGGCTACACCTTC.

The CDR3 region is CASSSGWTSGINEQYF. The DNA for the CDR3 is TGTGCCAGCAGTTCGGGATGGACTAGCGGGATAAACGAGCAGTACTTC. This chain joins TRBV6-5 and TRBJ2-7; TRBD2 matches at 12 bases. V was clipped by 4 bases and J by 5 bases; unmatched bases: 9. Germline lookup yields CDR1 MNHEY and CDR2 SVGAGI. The CDR3 runs to 16 residues.

The V call is TRBV7-9, the J call TRBJ1-1; unclear D gene. The ends were cut back, 4 bases at V and 11 bases at J, with 14 bases in the middle. CDR1 and CDR2 from the germline V gene are SEHNR and FQNEAQ (reference sequence). This CDR3 is 12 amino acids long. As DNA, the CDR3 is TGTGCCAGCAGCTCGACCCCGAATAGCGCTTTCTTT. It is translated as CASSSTPNSAFF.

The CDR3 coding sequence is TGTGCCCTCGTGGACAGGTCAAATGAGCAGTTCTTC. It specifies CALVDRSNEQFF. The chain combines TRBV30 with TRBJ2-1; 7 bases align to TRBD1. The CDR3 is made up of 12 amino acids. Germline trimming cut 8 bases from V and 7 bases from J; bases unmatched to any gene: 8. Germline V gives CDR1 GTSNPN, CDR2 SVGIG (reference sequence).